The clone carrying this T cell receptor (beta chain) was counted once. Its target is not known. Repertoires were generated with immunoSEQ multiplex PCR, while TCRdb's copy carries only in-frame clones and drops some. The data show about 60,000 clones, with about nine tenths seen just once and about 5.7% held by the top ten. This entry is derived from a study of T cell responses to AZD1222 COVID-19 vaccine. V was trimmed by 1 base and J by 2 bases, leaving 6 bases between them. This CDR3 has 14 amino acids. The germline V gene encodes CDR1 SGHRS and CDR2 YFSETQ. Study-level points and caveats: The repertoires were collected only after the peak T cell response. White British ancestry dominated among donors, who included more females, and clonal diversity was possibly underestimated.

Source: peripheral blood, taken 28 days after the second dose of the MenACWY control vaccine. This rearrangement joins TRBV5-1 to TRBJ2-2; no clear D gene. This sequence originates from an adult who received the MenACWY meningococcal vaccine as a control. The CDR3 DNA follows: TGCGCCAGCAGCTTGAGACACAACACCGGGGAGCTGTTTTTT. Translation gives CASSLRHNTGELFF.